This paragraph reports one TCR beta chain. What it binds is not known. This entry comes from a study of T cell responses to AZD1222 COVID-19 vaccine. Study-level results: Spike-specific TCR repertoires showed rising breadth and depth after two AZD1222 doses.

Germline-derived CDR1 and CDR2 are LNHDA and SQIVND (reference sequence). CDR3 length equals 14 residues. V shed 0 bases and J shed 1 base, with 4 bases lying between them. Using immunoSEQ multiplex PCR, the repertoire was profiled, and TCRdb retains in-frame clones only, with some absent. The data show under 200,000 clones, about 90% seen once. Specimen: peripheral blood, collected on day 0 of AZD1222 vaccination. The sequence was collected from an adult in good health. V gene TRBV19 combines with J gene TRBJ1-5, with D hard to call. The CDR3 DNA reads as TGTGCCAGTAGTATAGAGCCCAGCAATCAGCCCCAGCATTTT. Translated, it gives CASSIEPSNQPQHF.